A selection of T cell receptor beta chains follows, all from one sample in a study of molecular identifiers for immune sequencing clone quantification. TCRdb re-analysed the PCR reads in MiXCR, keeping a single row per CDR3 protein. There are around 470,000 distinct CDR3 sequences in the sample; around 23% occur only once, and around 0.76% lies in the top ten. What was sequenced was naive CD8+ T cells from blood, with Jurkat cell RNA spiked in. The receptor source for this set is a human donor in good health. Some libraries in this study had Jurkat cell RNA spiked in. Each CDR3 is given with its conserved first and last residue.

J: TRBJ1-2
V: TRBV6-5
CDR3: CASSYDSPLTFGETF

J: TRBJ2-7
V: TRBV5-6
CDR3: CASSLAIRGVGDEQYF

J: TRBJ2-5
V: TRBV4-3
CDR3: CASSQDLASGGQETQYF

J: TRBJ2-1
V: TRBV10-2
CDR3: CASKDSSYNEQFF

J: TRBJ2-7
V: TRBV10-2
CDR3: CASKGLPGQGAAEQYF

J: TRBJ1-1
V: TRBV12-3/TRBV12-4
CDR3: CASSYTMNEAFF

J: TRBJ1-5
V: TRBV27
CDR3: CASRSLQGGSIQPQHF

J: TRBJ1-1
V: TRBV4-3
CDR3: CASSQERTGWTEAFF

J: TRBJ2-1
V: TRBV11-2
CDR3: CASSPRVTSAYNEQFF

J: TRBJ2-1
V: TRBV28
CDR3: CASSSFLVNEQFF

J: TRBJ2-1
V: TRBV7-9
CDR3: CASSIKGGDEQFF

J: TRBJ1-4
V: TRBV5-1
CDR3: CASSFGATNEKLFF

J: TRBJ1-1
V: TRBV11-2
CDR3: CASSLDGAMNTEAFF

J: TRBJ1-4
V: TRBV4-3
CDR3: CASSQTHRLTNEKLFF

J: TRBJ1-4
V: TRBV13
CDR3: CASTKDRTNEKLFF

J: TRBJ2-7
V: TRBV29-1
CDR3: CSVEFSTGETYEQYF

J: TRBJ1-4
V: TRBV11-2
CDR3: CASSGWTSANEKLFF

J: TRBJ1-1
V: TRBV25-1
CDR3: CASRTGGTEAFF

J: TRBJ2-3
V: TRBV5-6
CDR3: CASSLWGLITDTQYF

J: TRBJ2-5
V: TRBV4-1
CDR3: CASSQGVATGAQETQYF

J: TRBJ2-5
V: TRBV6-5
CDR3: CASSYEGGGPQETQYF

J: TRBJ2-5
V: TRBV4-2
CDR3: CARRQAGEEPPYF

J: TRBJ2-7
V: TRBV9
CDR3: CASSVDETGGFEQYF

J: TRBJ1-3
V: TRBV20-1
CDR3: CSARILSGNTIYF

J: TRBJ2-7
V: TRBV4-3
CDR3: CASSQGVGGSYEQYF

J: TRBJ2-4
V: TRBV5-1
CDR3: CASSPIGGGPNIQYF

J: TRBJ1-4
V: TRBV28
CDR3: CASSPELRQQGPTLNEKLFF

J: TRBJ2-7
V: TRBV27
CDR3: CASSYGTVAYEQYF

J: TRBJ2-3
V: TRBV9
CDR3: CASSYGRGIPGADTQYF

J: TRBJ2-2
V: TRBV29-1
CDR3: CSGGQGNTGELFF

J: TRBJ2-2
V: TRBV12-3/TRBV12-4
CDR3: CATTGTGGAEVRAGELFF

J: TRBJ2-7
V: TRBV6-1
CDR3: CASSEILASTHEQYF

J: TRBJ1-5
V: TRBV12-3/TRBV12-4
CDR3: CASTSGNSNQPRHF

J: TRBJ2-7
V: TRBV5-1
CDR3: CASCPGQSYEQYF

J: TRBJ2-1
V: TRBV19
CDR3: CASSKILAGDNEQFF

J: TRBJ2-7
V: TRBV27
CDR3: CASSPLGQGYEQYF

J: TRBJ2-3
V: TRBV19
CDR3: CASSIQASGDTQYF